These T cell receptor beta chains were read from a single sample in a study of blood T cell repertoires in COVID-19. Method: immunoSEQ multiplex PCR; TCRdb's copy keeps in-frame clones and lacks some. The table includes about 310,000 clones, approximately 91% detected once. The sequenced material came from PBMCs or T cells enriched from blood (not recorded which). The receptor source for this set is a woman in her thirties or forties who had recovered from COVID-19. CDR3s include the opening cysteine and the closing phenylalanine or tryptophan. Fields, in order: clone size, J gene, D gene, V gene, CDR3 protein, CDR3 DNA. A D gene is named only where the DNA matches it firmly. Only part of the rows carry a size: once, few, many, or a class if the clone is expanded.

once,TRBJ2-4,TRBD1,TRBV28,CASSLGTGGLNIQYF,TGTGCCAGCAGCCTCGGGACAGGGGGCCTTAACATTCAGTACTTC
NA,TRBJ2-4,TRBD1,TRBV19,CASSFRDRENIQYF,TGTGCCAGTAGTTTCCGGGACAGGGAAAACATTCAGTACTTC
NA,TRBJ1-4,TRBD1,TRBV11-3,CASSYNRGRYEKLFF,TGTGCCAGCAGCTACAACAGGGGGCGCTATGAAAAACTGTTTTTT
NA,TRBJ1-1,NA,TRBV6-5,CASRITGNTEAFF,TGTGCCAGCAGGATTACAGGGAACACTGAAGCTTTCTTT
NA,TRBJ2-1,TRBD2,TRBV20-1,CSASLTSGGYSSYNEQFF,TGCAGTGCTAGTTTAACTAGCGGGGGGTATAGCTCCTACAATGAGCAGTTCTTC
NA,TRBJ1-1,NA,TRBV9,CASSVDSRVGPMNTEAFF,TGTGCCAGCAGCGTAGATAGCAGGGTAGGGCCCATGAACACTGAAGCTTTCTTT
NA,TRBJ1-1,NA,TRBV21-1,CASSKHPTGRPGTGGDSVAEAFF,TGTGCCAGCAGCAAACACCCCACCGGGCGCCCTGGAACAGGGGGTGACTCTGTCGCTGAAGCTTTCTTT
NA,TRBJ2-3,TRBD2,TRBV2,CASSNPGGADTQYF,TGTGCCTCCTCCAACCCGGGGGGGGCAGATACGCAGTATTTT
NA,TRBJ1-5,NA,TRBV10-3,CAISAEQGFNQPQHF,TGTGCCATCAGTGCCGAACAGGGATTCAATCAGCCCCAGCATTTT
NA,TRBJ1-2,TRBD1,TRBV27,CASSTGTGGDGYTF,TGTGCCAGCAGTACTGGGACAGGGGGCGACGGCTACACCTTC
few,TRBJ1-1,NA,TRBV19,CASSRSVGQLNTEAFF,TGTGCCAGTAGTAGATCCGTCGGACAGCTGAACACTGAAGCTTTCTTT
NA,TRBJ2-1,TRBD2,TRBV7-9,CASSHSGGTPGNEQFF,TGTGCCAGCAGCCACTCGGGGGGGACCCCGGGGAATGAGCAGTTCTTC
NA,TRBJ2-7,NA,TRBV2,CASRPTTDSSYEQYF,TGTGCCAGCCGTCCCACGACAGACAGCTCCTACGAGCAGTACTTC
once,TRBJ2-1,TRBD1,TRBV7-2,CASSSGQGFNEQFF,TGTGCCAGCAGCTCGGGACAGGGGTTCAATGAGCAGTTCTTC
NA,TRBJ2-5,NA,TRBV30,CAWSVLGGVQETQYF,TGTGCCTGGAGTGTTCTGGGGGGAGTCCAAGAGACCCAGTACTTC
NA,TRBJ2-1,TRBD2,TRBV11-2,CASSQRTSGGKLYNEQFF,TGTGCCAGCAGCCAGCGGACTAGCGGGGGTAAACTCTACAATGAGCAGTTCTTC
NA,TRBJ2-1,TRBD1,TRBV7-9,CASSLSTGDEQFF,TGTGCCAGCAGCCTTTCGACAGGGGATGAGCAGTTCTTC
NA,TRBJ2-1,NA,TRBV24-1,CATSDSLDRYNEQFF,TGTGCCACCAGTGATTCTTTAGACAGGTACAATGAGCAGTTCTTC
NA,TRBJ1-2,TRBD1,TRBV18,CASSPTEDRDAYGYTF,TGTGCCAGCTCACCCACGGAAGACAGGGATGCCTATGGCTACACCTTC
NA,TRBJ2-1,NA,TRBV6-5,CASSYSSSYNEQFF,TGTGCCAGCAGTTACAGTAGCTCCTACAATGAGCAGTTCTTC
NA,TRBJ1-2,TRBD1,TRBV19,CASSIPGTAYYGYTF,TGTGCCAGTAGTATACCCGGGACAGCCTACTATGGCTACACCTTC
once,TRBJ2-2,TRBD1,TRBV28,CASSHRQGSGELFF,TGTGCCAGCAGTCACCGACAGGGGTCCGGGGAGCTGTTTTTT
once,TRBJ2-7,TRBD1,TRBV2,CASSVPGQGEYEQYF,TGTGCCAGCAGTGTACCGGGACAGGGGGAATACGAGCAGTACTTC
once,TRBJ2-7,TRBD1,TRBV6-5,CASSYTGTGSEQYF,TGTGCCAGCAGTTACACCGGGACAGGGTCCGAGCAGTACTTC
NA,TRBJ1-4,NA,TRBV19,CASSIEGRRDEKLFF,TGTGCCAGTAGTATAGAGGGGCGGAGAGATGAAAAACTGTTTTTT
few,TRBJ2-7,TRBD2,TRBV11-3,CASSLVAGAYEQYF,TGTGCCAGCAGCTTAGTAGCGGGGGCCTACGAGCAGTACTTC
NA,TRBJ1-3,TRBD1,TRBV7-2,CASSATGPGNTIYF,TGTGCCAGCAGCGCGACAGGGCCCGGAAACACCATATATTTT
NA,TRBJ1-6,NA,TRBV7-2,CASSLAEGWPNSPLHF,TGTGCCAGCAGCTTAGCTGAGGGTTGGCCTAATTCACCCCTCCACTTT
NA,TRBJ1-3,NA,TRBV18,CASSPVRLEGNTIYF,TGTGCCAGCTCTCCTGTTCGACTGGAGGGGAACACCATATATTTT
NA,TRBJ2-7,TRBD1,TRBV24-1,CATSDTGTGAYEQYF,TGTGCCACCAGTGATACTGGGACAGGGGCCTACGAGCAGTACTTC
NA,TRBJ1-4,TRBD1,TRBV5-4,CASSLASGTGGEKLFF,TGTGCCAGCAGCTTGGCGTCCGGGACAGGGGGTGAAAAACTGTTTTTT
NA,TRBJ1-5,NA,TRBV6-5,CASMEGSNQPQHF,TGTGCCAGCATGGAGGGAAGCAATCAGCCCCAGCATTTT
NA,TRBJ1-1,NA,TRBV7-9,CASSLTGVMNTEAFF,TGTGCCAGCAGCTTAACAGGAGTCATGAACACTGAAGCTTTCTTT
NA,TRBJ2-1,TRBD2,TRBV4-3,CASSQGPSGSRDNEQFF,TGCGCCAGCAGCCAAGGGCCTAGCGGGAGTAGAGACAATGAGCAGTTCTTC
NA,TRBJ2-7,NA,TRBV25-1,CASSEYGHADEQYF,TGTGCCAGCAGTGAATATGGCCATGCCGACGAGCAGTACTTC
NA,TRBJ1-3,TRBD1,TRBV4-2,CASSQTGTGYGNTIYF,TGTGCCAGCAGCCAAACAGGGACAGGGTACGGAAACACCATATATTTT
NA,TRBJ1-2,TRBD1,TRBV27,CASSLFPPRKQGAYGYTF,TGTGCCAGCAGTTTATTCCCCCCCCGGAAACAGGGGGCATATGGCTACACCTTC
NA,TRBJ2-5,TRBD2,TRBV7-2,CASSFTSGGQETQYF,TGTGCCAGCAGCTTCACTAGCGGGGGACAAGAGACCCAGTACTTC
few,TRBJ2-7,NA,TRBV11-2,CASSSTWGGPNEQYF,TGTGCCAGCAGCTCCACGTGGGGGGGGCCTAACGAGCAGTACTTC
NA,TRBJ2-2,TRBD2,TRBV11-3,CASSYSGAAGELFF,TGTGCCAGCAGCTATAGCGGGGCTGCCGGGGAGCTGTTTTTT
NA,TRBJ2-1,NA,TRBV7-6,CASSRRTGYNEQFF,TGTGCCAGCAGCCGGAGAACAGGGTACAATGAGCAGTTCTTC
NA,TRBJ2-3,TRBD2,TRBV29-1,CSVLLAGEDTQYF,TGCAGCGTCCTACTAGCGGGTGAAGATACGCAGTATTTT
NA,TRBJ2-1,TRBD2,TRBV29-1,CSVPGGYSSYNEQFF,TGCAGCGTTCCCGGGGGGTACAGCTCCTACAATGAGCAGTTCTTC
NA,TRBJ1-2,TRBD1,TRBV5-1,CASSPRPGQSYGYTF,TGCGCCAGCAGCCCACGACCGGGACAGAGCTATGGCTACACCTTC
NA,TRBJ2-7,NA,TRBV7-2,CASSLWGQVPNEQYF,TGTGCCAGCAGCTTATGGGGGCAGGTCCCCAACGAGCAGTACTTC
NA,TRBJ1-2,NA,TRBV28,CASRSGGGYGYTF,TGTGCCAGCAGGTCCGGGGGGGGCTATGGCTACACCTTC
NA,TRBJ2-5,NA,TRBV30,CAWSKGNPRLETQYF,TGTGCCTGGAGTAAAGGCAACCCGAGGCTCGAGACCCAGTACTTC
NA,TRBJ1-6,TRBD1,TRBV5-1,CASMGQDNSPLHF,TGCGCCAGCATGGGACAGGATAATTCACCCCTCCACTTT
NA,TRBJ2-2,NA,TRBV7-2,CASSLAIYSPTGELFF,TGTGCCAGCAGCCTAGCGATTTACAGTCCCACCGGGGAGCTGTTTTTT